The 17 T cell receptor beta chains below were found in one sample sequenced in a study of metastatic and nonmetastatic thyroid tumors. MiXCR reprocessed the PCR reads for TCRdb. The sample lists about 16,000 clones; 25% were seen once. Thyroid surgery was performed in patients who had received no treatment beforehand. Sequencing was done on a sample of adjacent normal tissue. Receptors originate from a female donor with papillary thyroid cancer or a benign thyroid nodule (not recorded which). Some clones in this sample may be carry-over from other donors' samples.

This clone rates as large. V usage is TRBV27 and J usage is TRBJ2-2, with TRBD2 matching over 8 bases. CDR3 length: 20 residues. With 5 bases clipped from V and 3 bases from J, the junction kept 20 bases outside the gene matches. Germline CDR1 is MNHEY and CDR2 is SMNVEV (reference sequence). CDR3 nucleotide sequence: TGTGCCAGCAGTCTTACGGGACTAGGTGTGGGAACCCCCGACACCGGGGAGCTGTTTTTT. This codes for CASSLTGLGVGTPDTGELFF.

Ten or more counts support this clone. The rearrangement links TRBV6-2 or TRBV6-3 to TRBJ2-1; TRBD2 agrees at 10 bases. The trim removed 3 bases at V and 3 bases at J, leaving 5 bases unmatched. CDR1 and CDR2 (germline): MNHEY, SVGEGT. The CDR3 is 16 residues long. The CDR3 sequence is CASSYPTSGVYNEQFF. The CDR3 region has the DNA TGTGCCAGCAGTTATCCCACTAGCGGGGTCTACAATGAGCAGTTCTTC.

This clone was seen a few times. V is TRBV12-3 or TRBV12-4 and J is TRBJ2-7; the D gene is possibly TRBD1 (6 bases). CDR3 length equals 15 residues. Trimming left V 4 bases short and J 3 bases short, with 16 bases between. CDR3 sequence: CASSSPDRCIYEQYF. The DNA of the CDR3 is TGTGCCAGCAGTTCTCCCGACAGGTGTATCTACGAGCAGTACTTC.

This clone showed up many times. The CDR3 bases are TGTGCCAGCAGTTTAGGAGAACACAATGAGCAGTTCTTC. Its protein is CASSLGEHNEQFF. The genes are TRBV27 and TRBJ2-1; no definite D call. CDR1 is MNHEY and CDR2 is SMNVEV in the germline V gene (reference sequence). The V end lost 2 bases, the J end lost 5 bases, and 7 bases lay between the germline ends. The CDR3 is 13 residues long.

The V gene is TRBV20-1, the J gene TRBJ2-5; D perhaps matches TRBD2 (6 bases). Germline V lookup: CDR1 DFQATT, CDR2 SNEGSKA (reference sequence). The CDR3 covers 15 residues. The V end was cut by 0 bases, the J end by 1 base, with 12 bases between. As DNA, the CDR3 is TGCAGTGCTAGAGATGATGGGCGGGGCCAAGAGACCCAGTACTTC. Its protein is CSARDDGRGQETQYF.

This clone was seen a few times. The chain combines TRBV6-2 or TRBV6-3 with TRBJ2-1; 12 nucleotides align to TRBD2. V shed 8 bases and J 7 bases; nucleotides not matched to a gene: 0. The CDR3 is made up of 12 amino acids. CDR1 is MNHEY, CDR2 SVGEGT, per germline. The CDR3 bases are TGTGCCAGCGGACTAGCGGGAAATGAGCAGTTCTTC. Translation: CASGLAGNEQFF.

The CDR3 DNA is TGTGCCAGCAGCCCGCGCCCCTCTGGAAACACCATATATTTT. Protein: CASSPRPSGNTIYF. V gene TRBV28 combines with J gene TRBJ1-3; D not certain. The CDR3 has 14 residues. CDR1 MDHEN and CDR2 SYDVKM come from the germline V gene. The V and J ends lost 6 bases and 0 bases respectively, with 9 bases between them.

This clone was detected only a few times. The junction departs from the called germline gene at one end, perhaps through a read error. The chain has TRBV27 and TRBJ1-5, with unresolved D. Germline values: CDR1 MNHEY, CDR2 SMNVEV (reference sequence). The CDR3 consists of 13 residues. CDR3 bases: TGTGCCAGCAGTTCCATGGGGTCGGAGCCCCGGCATTTT. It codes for CASSSMGSEPRHF.

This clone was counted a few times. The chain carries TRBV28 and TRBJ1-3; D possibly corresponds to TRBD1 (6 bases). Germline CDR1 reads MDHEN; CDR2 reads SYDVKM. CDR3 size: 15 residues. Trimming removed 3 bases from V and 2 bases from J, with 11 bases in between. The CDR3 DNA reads TGTGCCAGCAGTTTTGGGGGGGCCGCTGGAAACACCATATATTTT. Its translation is CASSFGGAAGNTIYF. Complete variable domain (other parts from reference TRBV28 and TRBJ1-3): DVKVTQSSRYLVKRTGEKVFLECVQDMDHENMFWYRQDPGLGLRLIYFSYDVKMKEKGDIPEGYSVSREKKERFSLILESASTNQTSMYLCASSFGGAAGNTIYFGEGSWLTVV.

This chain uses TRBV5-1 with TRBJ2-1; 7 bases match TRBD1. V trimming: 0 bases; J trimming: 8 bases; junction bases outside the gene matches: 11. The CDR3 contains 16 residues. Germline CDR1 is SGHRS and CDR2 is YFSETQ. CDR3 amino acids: CASSLEGGRLVDEQFF. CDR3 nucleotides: TGCGCCAGCAGCTTGGAAGGGGGCAGGCTAGTTGATGAGCAGTTCTTC. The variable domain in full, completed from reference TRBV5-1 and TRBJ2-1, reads KAGVTQTPRYLIKTRGQQVTLSCSPISGHRSVSWYQQTPGQGLQFLFEYFSETQRNKGNFPGRFSGRQFSNSRSEMNVSTLELGDSALYLCASSLEGGRLVDEQFFGPGTRLTVL.

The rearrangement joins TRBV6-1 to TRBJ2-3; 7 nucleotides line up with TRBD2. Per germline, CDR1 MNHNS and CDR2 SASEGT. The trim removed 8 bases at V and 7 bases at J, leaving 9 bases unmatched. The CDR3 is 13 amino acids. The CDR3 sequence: CASAVTGGYTQYF. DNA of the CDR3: TGTGCCAGCGCGGTGACGGGGGGTTATACGCAGTATTTT.

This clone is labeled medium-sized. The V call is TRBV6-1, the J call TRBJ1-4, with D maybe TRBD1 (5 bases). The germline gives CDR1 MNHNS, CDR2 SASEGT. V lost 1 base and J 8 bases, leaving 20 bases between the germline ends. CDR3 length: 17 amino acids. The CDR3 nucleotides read TGTGCCAGCAGTGAAGTGGCAGGGAAAACGGGTGGCGAAAAACTGTTTTTT. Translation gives CASSEVAGKTGGEKLFF.

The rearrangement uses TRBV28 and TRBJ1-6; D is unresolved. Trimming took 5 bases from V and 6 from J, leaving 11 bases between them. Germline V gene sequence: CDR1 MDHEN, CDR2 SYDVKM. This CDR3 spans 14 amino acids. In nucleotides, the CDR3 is TGTGCCAGCAGTACCGGGAGATCTAATTCACCCCTCCACTTT. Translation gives CASSTGRSNSPLHF.

CDR3 sequence reads: CATTDGSYGYTF. In DNA, the CDR3 is TGTGCCACAACCGACGGCAGCTATGGCTACACCTTC. The V call is TRBV19, the J call TRBJ1-2, with D uncertain. The V and J ends lost 10 bases and 4 bases respectively, with 13 bases between them. From germline, CDR1 is LNHDA and CDR2 SQIVND (reference sequence). CDR3 length: 12 amino acids.

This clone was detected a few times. CDR3 DNA: TGTGCCAGCAGTCCAGGGACTAACTATGGCTACACCTTC. This codes for CASSPGTNYGYTF. The rearrangement uses TRBV25-1 and TRBJ1-2, with a weak D call TRBD1 (5 bases). The CDR3 totals 13 residues. Trimming pared 5 bases from V and 0 bases from J, leaving 7 bases between. Germline loops: CDR1 MGHDK, CDR2 SYGVNS.

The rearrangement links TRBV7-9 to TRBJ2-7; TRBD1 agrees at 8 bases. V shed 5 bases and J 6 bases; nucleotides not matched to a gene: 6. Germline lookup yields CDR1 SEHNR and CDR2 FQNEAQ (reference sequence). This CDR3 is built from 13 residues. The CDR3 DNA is TGTGCCAGCAGCCCCCGGACAGGGCGCGAGCAGTACTTC. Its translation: CASSPRTGREQYF.

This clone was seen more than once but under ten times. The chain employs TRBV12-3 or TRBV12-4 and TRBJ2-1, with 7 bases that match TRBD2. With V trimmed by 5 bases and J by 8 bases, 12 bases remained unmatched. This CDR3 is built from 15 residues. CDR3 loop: CASSGREVLPDEQFF. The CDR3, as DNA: TGTGCCAGCAGTGGACGGGAGGTCCTCCCGGATGAGCAGTTCTTC.